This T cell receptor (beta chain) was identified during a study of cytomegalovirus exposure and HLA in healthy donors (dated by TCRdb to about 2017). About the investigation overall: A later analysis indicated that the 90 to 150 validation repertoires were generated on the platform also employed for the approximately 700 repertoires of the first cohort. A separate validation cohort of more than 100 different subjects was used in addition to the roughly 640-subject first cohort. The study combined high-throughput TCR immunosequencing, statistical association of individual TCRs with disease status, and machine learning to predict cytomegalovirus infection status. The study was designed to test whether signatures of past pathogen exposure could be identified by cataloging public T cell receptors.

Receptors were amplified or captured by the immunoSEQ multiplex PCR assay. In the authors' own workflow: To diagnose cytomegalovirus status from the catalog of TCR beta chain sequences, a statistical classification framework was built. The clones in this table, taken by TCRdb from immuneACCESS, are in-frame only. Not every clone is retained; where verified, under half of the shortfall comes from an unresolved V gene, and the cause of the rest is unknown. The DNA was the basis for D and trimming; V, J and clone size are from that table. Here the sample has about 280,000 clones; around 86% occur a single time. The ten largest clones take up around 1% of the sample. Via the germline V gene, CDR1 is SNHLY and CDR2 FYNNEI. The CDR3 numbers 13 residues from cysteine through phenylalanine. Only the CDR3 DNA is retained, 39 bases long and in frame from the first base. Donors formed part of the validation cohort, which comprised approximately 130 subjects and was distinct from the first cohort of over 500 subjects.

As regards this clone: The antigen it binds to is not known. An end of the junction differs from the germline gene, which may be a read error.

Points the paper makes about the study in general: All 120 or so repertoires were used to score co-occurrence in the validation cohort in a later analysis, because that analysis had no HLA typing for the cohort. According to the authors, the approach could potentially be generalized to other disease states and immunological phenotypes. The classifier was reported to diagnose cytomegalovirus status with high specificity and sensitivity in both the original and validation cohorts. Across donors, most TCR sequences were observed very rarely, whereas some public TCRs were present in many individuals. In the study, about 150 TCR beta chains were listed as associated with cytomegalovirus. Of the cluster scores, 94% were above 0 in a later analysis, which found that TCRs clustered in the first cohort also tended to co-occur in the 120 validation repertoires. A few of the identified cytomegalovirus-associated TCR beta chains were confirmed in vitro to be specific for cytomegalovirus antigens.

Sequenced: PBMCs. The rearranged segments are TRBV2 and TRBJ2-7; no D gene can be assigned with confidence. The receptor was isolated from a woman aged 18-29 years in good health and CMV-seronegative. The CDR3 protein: CASREDGPYEQYF. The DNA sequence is TGTGCCAGCAGGGAAGACGGTCCCTACGAGCAGTACTTC.